This TCR beta chain comes out of a study of blood T cell repertoires in COVID-19. Study as a whole: Spain, Italy and the United States supplied samples that represented acute and convalescent COVID-19. Sources were T cells, B-cell-depleted T cells, or PBMCs; the material itself was cDNA or gDNA.

In the original processing: Estimated nucleated cell counts came from reference gene primer amplification. Assay used: immunoSEQ multiplex PCR; TCRdb lists only in-frame clones, some missing. The V and J calls and clone size were taken over from that table, and D and trimming were inferred from the DNA. The profile shows around 88,000 clones, over 70% of them singletons. The V segment lost 3 bases and the J segment 1 base; nucleotides outside the gene matches: 3. The CDR3 has 15 residues. CDR1 is SGHNT and CDR2 is YYREEE in the germline V gene (reference sequence). The chain employs TRBV5-4 and TRBJ2-4; TRBD1 agrees at 8 bases. The clonotype was recovered from a man aged 55 to 70 with acute or convalescent COVID-19. The sequenced sample was peripheral blood. CDR3 protein: CASSSQGAAKNIQYF. The CDR3 nucleotides read TGTGCCAGCAGCTCCCAGGGGGCGGCCAAAAACATTCAGTACTTC.